This is a list of T cell receptor beta chains from one sample in a study of T cells in Graves' hyperthyroidism and ophthalmopathy. TCRdb passed the multiplex PCR reads through MiXCR, listing each CDR3 protein once. The table lists more than 550,000 distinct CDR3 sequences, roughly 45% of them singletons, with roughly 7.2% in the top ten. The sequencing sample was made of peripheral blood or thyroid tissue (not recorded which). The receptors here all came from an adult man with Graves' disease, either hyperthyroidism or ophthalmopathy (not recorded which). CDR3s include the opening cysteine and the closing phenylalanine or tryptophan. The D gene is left open where the match is weak. For some rows the clone size is stated as once, few or many, or as a class when expanded; others skip it.

j_call d_call v_call clone_size cdr3_aa cdr3_nt
TRBJ2-2 NA TRBV11-2 NA CASSLRQDETGELFF TGTGCCAGCAGCTTAAGACAGGATGAGACCGGGGAGCTGTTTTTT
TRBJ1-5 NA TRBV29-1 few CRGGDSNQPQHF TGCAGAGGAGGGGATAGCAATCAGCCCCAGCATTTT
TRBJ1-1 NA TRBV14 NA CASSQRGQGTNTEAFF TGTGCCAGCAGCCAACGAGGGCAGGGGACGAACACTGAAGCTTTCTTT
TRBJ1-5 NA TRBV12-3/TRBV12-4 NA CASSEMGKGDLNQPQHF TGTGCCAGCAGCGAGATGGGGAAAGGGGACCTCAATCAGCCCCAGCATTTT
TRBJ1-2 TRBD1 TRBV29-1 NA CSSRQGPTSNYGYTF TGCAGCTCCCGACAGGGACCGACCTCTAACTATGGCTACACCTTC
TRBJ1-4 TRBD1 TRBV6-1 NA CASSVNQGANEKLFF TGTGCCAGCAGTGTCAATCAGGGGGCAAATGAAAAACTGTTTTTT
TRBJ1-6 TRBD1 TRBV4-1 few CASSQVPGQASSPLHF TGCGCCAGCAGCCAAGTTCCAGGACAGGCGAGTTCACCCCTCCACTTT
TRBJ1-4 TRBD1 TRBV9 NA CASSVAAGGLNEKLFF TGTGCCAGCAGCGTAGCCGCAGGGGGGCTTAATGAAAAACTGTTTTTT
TRBJ1-1 NA TRBV5-1 few CASSSHGGDTEAFF TGCGCCAGCAGCTCGCATGGTGGCGACACTGAAGCTTTCTTT
TRBJ1-3 NA TRBV5-1 NA CASSSVTNFQGPSGNTIYF TGCGCCAGCAGCAGCGTGACAAACTTCCAGGGGCCCTCTGGAAACACCATATATTTT
TRBJ2-5 NA TRBV7-9 NA CASSRRSQETQHF TGTGCCAGCAGCAGGCGAAGCCAAGAGACCCAGCACTTC
TRBJ1-6 TRBD1 TRBV2 once CASPTGPYSPLHF TGTGCCAGTCCGACAGGGCCCTATTCACCCCTCCACTTT
TRBJ1-4 TRBD1 TRBV7-8 few CASSPSRGPNEKLFF TGTGCCAGCAGCCCCAGCAGGGGGCCTAATGAAAAACTGTTTTTT
TRBJ2-5 TRBD2 TRBV7-8 many CASSRLAGDQETQYF TGTGCCAGCAGCAGACTAGCGGGAGACCAAGAGACCCAGTACTTC
TRBJ1-3 NA TRBV2 many CASSWDRSSGNTIYF TGTGCCAGCAGTTGGGACCGAAGCTCTGGAAACACCATATATTTT
TRBJ1-5 NA TRBV7-8 NA CASSTDSDSNQPQHF TGTGCCAGCAGCACGGACAGCGATAGCAATCAGCCCCAGCATTTT